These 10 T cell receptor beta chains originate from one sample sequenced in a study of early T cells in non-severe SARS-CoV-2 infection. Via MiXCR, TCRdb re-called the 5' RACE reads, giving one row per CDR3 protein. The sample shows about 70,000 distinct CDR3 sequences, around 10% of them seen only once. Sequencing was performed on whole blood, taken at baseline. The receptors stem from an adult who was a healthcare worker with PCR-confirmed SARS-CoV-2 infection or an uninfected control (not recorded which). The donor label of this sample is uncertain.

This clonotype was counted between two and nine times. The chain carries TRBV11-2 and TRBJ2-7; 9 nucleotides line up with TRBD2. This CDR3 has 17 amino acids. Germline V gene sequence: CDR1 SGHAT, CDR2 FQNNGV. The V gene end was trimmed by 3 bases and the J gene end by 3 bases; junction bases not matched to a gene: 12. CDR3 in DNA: TGTGCCAGCAGCTTGAGCGGGAGGTCCCATCGGAACTACGAGCAGTACTTC. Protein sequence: CASSLSGRSHRNYEQYF. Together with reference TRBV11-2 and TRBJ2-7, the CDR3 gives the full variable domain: EAGVAQSPRYKIIEKRQSVAFWCNPISGHATLYWYQQILGQGPKLLIQFQNNGVVDDSQLPKDRFSAERLKGVDSTLKIQPAKLEDSAVYLCASSLSGRSHRNYEQYFGPGTRLTVT.

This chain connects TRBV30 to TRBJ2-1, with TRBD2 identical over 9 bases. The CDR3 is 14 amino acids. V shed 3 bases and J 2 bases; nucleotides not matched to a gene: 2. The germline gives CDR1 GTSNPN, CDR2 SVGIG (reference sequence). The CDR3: CAWRGTSPYNEQFF. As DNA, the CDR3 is TGTGCCTGGAGAGGGACTAGCCCCTACAATGAGCAGTTCTTC.

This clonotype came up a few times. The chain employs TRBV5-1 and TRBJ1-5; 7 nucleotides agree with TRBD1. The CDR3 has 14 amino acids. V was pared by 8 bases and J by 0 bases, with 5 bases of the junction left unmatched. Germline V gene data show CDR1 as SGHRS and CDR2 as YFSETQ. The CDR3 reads CARVTGYSNQPQHF. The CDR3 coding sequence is TGCGCCAGAGTGACAGGGTATAGCAATCAGCCCCAGCATTTT.

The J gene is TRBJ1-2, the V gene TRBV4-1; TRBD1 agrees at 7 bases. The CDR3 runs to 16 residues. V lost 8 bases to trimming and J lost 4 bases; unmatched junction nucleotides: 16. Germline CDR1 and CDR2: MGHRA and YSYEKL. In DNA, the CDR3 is TGCGCCAGCCTCGGGAGGGTGGGACAGAGCAGCTATGGCTACACCTTC. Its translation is CASLGRVGQSSYGYTF.

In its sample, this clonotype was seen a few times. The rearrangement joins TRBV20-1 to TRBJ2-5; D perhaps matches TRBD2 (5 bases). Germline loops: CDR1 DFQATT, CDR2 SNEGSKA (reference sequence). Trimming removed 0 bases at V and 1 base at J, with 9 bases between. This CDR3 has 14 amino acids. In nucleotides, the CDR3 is TGCAGTGCTAGAGATTGGAGGACCCAAGAGACCCAGTACTTC. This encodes CSARDWRTQETQYF.

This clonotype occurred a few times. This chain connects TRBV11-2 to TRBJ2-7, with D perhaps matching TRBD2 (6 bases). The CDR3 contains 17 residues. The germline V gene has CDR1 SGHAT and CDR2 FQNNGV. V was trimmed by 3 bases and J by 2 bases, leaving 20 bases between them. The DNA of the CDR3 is TGTGCCAGCAGCTTCGGTCTGGGACTGCAAACCCCCTACGAGCAGTACTTC. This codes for CASSFGLGLQTPYEQYF.

CDR3 DNA sequence: TGTGCCAGCAGCCTCTTGAATGCCTACGAGCAGTACTTC. Residues: CASSLLNAYEQYF. The chain is built from TRBV3-1 and TRBJ2-7, with D hard to call. Per germline, CDR1 LGHDT and CDR2 YNNKEL (reference sequence). This CDR3 is built from 13 residues. Trimming left V 4 bases short and J 2 bases short, with 9 bases between.

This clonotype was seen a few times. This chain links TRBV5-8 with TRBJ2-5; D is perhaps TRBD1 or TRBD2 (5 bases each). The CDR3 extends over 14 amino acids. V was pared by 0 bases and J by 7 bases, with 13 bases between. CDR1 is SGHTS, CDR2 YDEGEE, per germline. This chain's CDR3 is CASSLEPGTGTQYF. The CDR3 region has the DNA TGTGCCAGCAGCTTGGAACCAGGGACGGGGACCCAGTACTTC.

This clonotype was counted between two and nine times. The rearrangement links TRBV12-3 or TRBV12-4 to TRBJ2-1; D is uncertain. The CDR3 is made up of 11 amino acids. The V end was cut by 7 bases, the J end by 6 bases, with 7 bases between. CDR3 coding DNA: TGTGCCAGCACTCTTAGCAATGAGCAGTTCTTC. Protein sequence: CASTLSNEQFF.

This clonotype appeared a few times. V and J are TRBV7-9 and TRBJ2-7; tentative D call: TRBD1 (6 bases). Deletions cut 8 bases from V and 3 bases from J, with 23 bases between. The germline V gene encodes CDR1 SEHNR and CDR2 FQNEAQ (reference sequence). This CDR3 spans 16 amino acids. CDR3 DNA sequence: TGTGCCAGCCCACTTCGGCCATTTGGGACATACTACGAGCAGTACTTC. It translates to CASPLRPFGTYYEQYF.